This T cell receptor beta chain was sequenced in a study of STAT3 mutations in large granular lymphocyte leukemia. Study-wide results and limits: After therapy, about 30% of the 18 patients switched clonotypes, all new clones STAT3 wild type. Sampling intervals varied between patients and samples. Every T-LGLL patient had at least one immunodominant TCRbeta clonotype.

Generated by immunoSEQ multiplex PCR, the TCRdb table keeps only in-frame clones and is missing some. The sample includes around 13,000 clones, roughly 80% of them seen just once. Points on this clone: Its antigen is undetermined.

Trimming removed 1 base at V and 2 bases at J, with 8 bases between. Germline lookup yields CDR1 MGHDK and CDR2 SYGVNS. This CDR3 is built from 14 residues. The sequenced sample consisted of peripheral blood mononuclear cells. The chain links TRBV25-1 to TRBJ2-5, with D unclear. The origin of this receptor is a man between 60 and 70 years old with T-cell large granular lymphocyte leukemia. Some clones in this sample may be carry-over from other donors' samples. As DNA, the CDR3 is TGTGCCAGCAGTGAATTATGGGGACAAGAGACCCAGTACTTC. Its protein product is CASSELWGQETQYF.